These 32 T cell receptor beta chains share one sample of origin, sequenced in a study of blood T cell repertoires in COVID-19 (dated by TCRdb to about 2020). The library relied on the immunoSEQ multiplex PCR assay. TCRdb re-hosts the immuneACCESS table, in-frame sequences only. Its copies lack some clones; in the studies checked, an unresolved V gene accounts for under half of them, and the cause for the rest is not known. The sample table records around 190,000 clones; approximately 79% of these occur just once. The ten largest account for around 12% of the sample. Sequences were obtained from peripheral blood. The receptors were sampled from a woman aged 45 to 65 with acute or convalescent COVID-19.

This clone was detected a few times. This chain connects TRBV11-2 to TRBJ2-3, with TRBD2 identical over 8 bases. This CDR3 has 17 amino acids. Per the germline V gene, CDR1 is SGHAT and CDR2 is FQNNGV. V gave up 0 bases and J gave up 4 bases; unmatched junction bases: 9. The CDR3 coding sequence is TGTGCCAGCAGCTTAGATCTTCGAGCGGGGGTGGCAGATACGCAGTATTTT. The encoded protein is CASSLDLRAGVADTQYF.

The gene calls are TRBV7-2 and TRBJ1-5; D ambiguous. V was clipped by 5 bases and J by 4 bases, with 6 bases between them. Germline V lookup: CDR1 SGHTA, CDR2 FQGNSA. The CDR3 extends over 12 amino acids. The CDR3 here is CASSPVNQPQHF. CDR3 coding DNA: TGTGCCAGCAGCCCAGTAAATCAGCCCCAGCATTTT.

This chain uses TRBV19 with TRBJ1-5; no reliable D call. V shed 2 bases and J shed 1 base, with 12 bases lying between them. Per germline, CDR1 LNHDA and CDR2 SQIVND (reference sequence). The CDR3 runs 16 residues. The CDR3 nucleotides read TGTGCCAGTAGTATAATTGGGGAGGAGAGCAATCAGCCCCAGCATTTT. It specifies CASSIIGEESNQPQHF.

This chain joins TRBV5-4 and TRBJ1-6; 7 nucleotides match TRBD1. The CDR3 consists of 14 residues. The germline V gene has CDR1 SGHNT and CDR2 YYREEE (reference sequence). V shed 4 bases, J shed 4 bases, and the junction held 2 bases outside the gene matches. The DNA for the CDR3 is TGTGCCAGCAGCCCGGGACAGTATAATTCACCCCTCCACTTT. It is translated as CASSPGQYNSPLHF.

The chain links TRBV4-3 to TRBJ1-1; D gene uncertain. This CDR3 has 14 amino acids. Looked up from germline, CDR1 is LGHNA and CDR2 is YSLEER. Trimming shortened V by 4 bases and J by 1 base, and 10 bases separated the two germline ends. In nucleotides, the CDR3 is TGCGCCAGCAGCCTAGACACTGGGAACACTGAAGCTTTCTTT. It translates to CASSLDTGNTEAFF.

The chain employs TRBV5-1 and TRBJ2-7, with D possibly TRBD1 on 5 matching bases. Trimming cost V 3 bases and J 9 bases, with 19 bases left between them. The CDR3 has 14 residues. CDR1 SGHRS and CDR2 YFSETQ come from the germline V gene. The CDR3 DNA follows: TGCGCCAGCAGCTCGGGTCAGGGTTTAATGGCGCAGTACTTC. The encoded protein is CASSSGQGLMAQYF.

This clone was seen only once. This chain connects TRBV6-5 to TRBJ1-1, with a possible D match to TRBD1 (6 bases). This CDR3 contains 16 residues. Trimming stripped 0 bases from V and 5 bases from J, with 16 bases between. The germline CDR1 and CDR2 sequences are MNHEY and SVGAGI. CDR3 DNA: TGTGCCAGCAGTTACTCGAATCGGGGGGCGCGAACTGAAGCTTTCTTT. This encodes CASSYSNRGARTEAFF.

This clone has only one observation. This chain links TRBV20-1 with TRBJ1-1, with a tentative D call TRBD1 (6 bases). The germline CDR1 and CDR2 sequences are DFQATT and SNEGSKA (reference sequence). The V end lost 5 bases, the J end lost 5 bases, and 9 bases lay between the germline ends. There are 11 residues in the CDR3. DNA of the CDR3: TGCAGTGCTTACAGGGTAACTGAAGCTTTCTTT. This translates into CSAYRVTEAFF.

The chain couples TRBV6-6 to TRBJ2-7, with 7 bases fitting TRBD1. CDR1 is MNHNY, CDR2 SVGAGI, per germline (reference sequence). Losses at the gene ends were 6 bases for V and 6 bases for J; bases not matched to a gene: 5. The CDR3 totals 12 residues. CDR3 sequence reads: CASRTTGLEQYF. The CDR3 region has the DNA TGTGCCAGCAGGACGACAGGGCTCGAGCAGTACTTC.

The rearrangement links TRBV24-1 to TRBJ2-3; 8 bases are shared with TRBD1. The CDR3 spans 16 residues. CDR1 is KGHDR, CDR2 SFDVKD, per germline. V trimming: 8 bases; J trimming: 1 base; junction bases outside the gene matches: 10. This CDR3 reads CATMEGQGTRTDTQYF. The CDR3 nucleotides read TGTGCCACCATGGAAGGACAGGGTACCCGCACAGATACGCAGTATTTT.

J is TRBJ2-2 and V is TRBV27; maybe TRBD1 (6 bases). The CDR3 spans 15 residues. Germline V CDR1 and CDR2: MNHEY, SMNVEV (reference sequence). V dropped 6 bases and J dropped 4 bases, with 15 bases sitting between them. As DNA, the CDR3 is TGTGCCAGCAGGGAACAGGGCTTGGTCACCGGGGAGCTGTTTTTT. Residues: CASREQGLVTGELFF.

The CDR3 sequence: CASSSGQANSPLHF. The CDR3 bases are TGTGCCAGCAGTTCCGGACAGGCTAATTCACCCCTCCACTTT. The chain couples TRBV6-6 to TRBJ1-6, with 7 bases identical to TRBD1. V lost 4 bases to trimming and J lost 6 bases; unmatched junction nucleotides: 3. This CDR3 comprises 14 residues. Germline CDR1 and CDR2: MNHNY and SVGAGI (reference sequence).

The CDR3 sequence: CASSEARGGTNEQFF. The CDR3, as DNA: TGTGCCAGCAGTGAAGCCCGCGGGGGGACTAATGAGCAGTTCTTC. The chain employs TRBV6-1 and TRBJ2-1, with 8 bases fitting TRBD2. Trimming at V came to 0 bases and at J to 7 bases, leaving 5 bases not matched to a gene. CDR1 and CDR2 from the germline V gene are MNHNS and SASEGT. CDR3 length: 15 residues.

The chain employs TRBV5-6 and TRBJ2-1; D is undetermined. The CDR3 extends over 16 amino acids. Germline V lookup: CDR1 SGHDT, CDR2 YYEEEE. V was cut by 1 base and J by 1 base, with 12 bases left in between. This CDR3 is CASSLLPQASYNEQFF. The CDR3 bases are TGTGCCAGCAGCTTGTTACCGCAGGCGTCCTACAATGAGCAGTTCTTC.

This chain connects TRBV10-3 to TRBJ2-7; 7 bases align to TRBD1. The V gene end was trimmed by 2 bases and the J gene end by 3 bases; junction bases not matched to a gene: 4. The germline gives CDR1 ENHRY, CDR2 SYGVKD. The CDR3 length is 14 residues. The CDR3 is CAISEPRQGYEQYF. In DNA form, the CDR3 reads TGTGCCATCAGTGAGCCCCGACAGGGCTACGAGCAGTACTTC.

This clone was seen a handful of times. The chain uses TRBV5-1 and TRBJ2-2, with TRBD2 matching over 7 bases. Germline values: CDR1 SGHRS, CDR2 YFSETQ. With 0 bases clipped from V and 1 base from J, the junction kept 6 bases outside the gene matches. CDR3 length equals 17 residues. Here the CDR3 reads CASSLALTSQNTGELFF. CDR3 DNA sequence: TGCGCCAGCAGCTTGGCCTTGACTAGCCAGAACACCGGGGAGCTGTTTTTT.

Notes on this clone: The same CDR3 arises from other DNA sequences in this sample as well. The chain joins TRBV5-1 to TRBJ1-2, with TRBD1 as a possible D gene (5 bases). Germline CDR1 reads SGHRS; CDR2 reads YFSETQ. V was shortened by 0 bases and J by 4 bases, with 7 bases between the two germline ends. The CDR3 is made up of 13 amino acids. The CDR3 spells CASSLGQFYGYTF. CDR3 DNA: TGCGCCAGCAGCTTGGGACAGTTCTATGGCTACACCTTC.

The V gene is TRBV30, the J gene TRBJ2-7; D not resolved. Germline-derived CDR1 and CDR2 are GTSNPN and SVGIG (reference sequence). The V end lost 2 bases, the J end lost 2 bases, and 7 bases lay between the germline ends. This CDR3 region has 12 residues. This CDR3 reads CAWSKQTYEQYF. The CDR3 DNA is TGTGCCTGGAGTAAACAGACCTACGAGCAGTACTTC.

The chain recombines TRBV6-1 with TRBJ1-5; D not certain. This CDR3 spans 14 amino acids. Per germline, CDR1 MNHNS and CDR2 SASEGT. Trimming left V 0 bases short and J 7 bases short, with 10 bases between. The CDR3 loop is CASSEARAGQPQHF. The CDR3, as DNA: TGTGCCAGCAGTGAAGCGCGGGCCGGGCAGCCCCAGCATTTT.

This chain links TRBV3-1 (or the pseudogene TRBV3-2) with TRBJ2-7; D may be TRBD2 (5 bases). Germline CDR1 is LGHDT and CDR2 is YNNKEL (reference sequence). This CDR3 spans 15 amino acids. Trimming stripped 0 bases from V and 2 bases from J, with 11 bases between. The CDR3: CASSQDFPGAYEQYF. In nucleotides, the CDR3 is TGTGCCAGCAGCCAAGATTTCCCCGGGGCCTACGAGCAGTACTTC.

The rearrangement links TRBV12-3 or TRBV12-4 to TRBJ1-5; 7 positions match TRBD1. There are 13 residues in the CDR3. V lost 6 bases to trimming and J lost 11 bases; unmatched junction nucleotides: 10. CDR3 DNA: TGTGCCAGCAGCCATCAGGGGGTCTCGTCCCAGCATTTT. It encodes CASSHQGVSSQHF.

V usage is TRBV7-2 and J usage is TRBJ2-1; D ambiguous. From germline, CDR1 is SGHTA and CDR2 FQGNSA. The V gene lost 4 bases and the J gene lost 5 bases, with 6 bases spanning the gap. The CDR3 totals 12 residues. DNA for the CDR3: TGTGCCAGCAGCTCCACAAACAATGAGCAGTTCTTC. It encodes CASSSTNNEQFF.

The chain uses TRBV6-5 and TRBJ1-2, with D possibly being TRBD1 (5 bases). The CDR3 extends over 13 amino acids. From germline, CDR1 is MNHEY and CDR2 SVGAGI. V lost 6 bases and J lost 8, with 16 bases in between. The CDR3 protein is CASSRLQGKGYTF. Here the CDR3 DNA reads TGTGCCAGCAGCCGACTCCAGGGTAAAGGCTACACCTTC.

V gene TRBV28 combines with J gene TRBJ1-2; D gene unclear. Trimming cost V 7 bases and J 4 bases, with 16 bases left between them. The CDR3 spans 14 residues. CDR1 is MDHEN, CDR2 SYDVKM, per germline. CDR3 region: CASTTGGKVYGYTF. For the CDR3, the DNA is TGTGCCAGCACCACGGGAGGGAAAGTCTATGGCTACACCTTC.

The V gene is TRBV5-4, the J gene TRBJ2-6; TRBD1 aligns across 9 bases. Germline CDR1 is SGHNT and CDR2 is YYREEE (reference sequence). V lost 4 bases and J lost 2; bases outside the gene matches: 7. The CDR3 sequence is 17 residues long. CDR3 in amino acids: CASSPGQGSPGANVLTF. Here the CDR3 DNA reads TGTGCCAGCAGCCCGGGACAGGGCTCGCCTGGGGCCAACGTCCTGACTTTC.

V gene TRBV28 combines with J gene TRBJ2-1; a weak D match, TRBD2 (5 bases). This CDR3 is 14 amino acids long. V was pared by 10 bases and J by 2 bases, with 15 bases between. The germline CDR1 and CDR2 sequences are MDHEN and SYDVKM. CDR3 sequence reads: CATHSGFPYNEQFF. CDR3 in DNA: TGTGCCACCCACTCGGGGTTCCCCTACAATGAGCAGTTCTTC. Filled out from reference TRBV28 and TRBJ2-1, the complete variable domain reads DVKVTQSSRYLVKRTGEKVFLECVQDMDHENMFWYRQDPGLGLRLIYFSYDVKMKEKGDIPEGYSVSREKKERFSLILESASTNQTSMYLCATHSGFPYNEQFFGPGTRLTVL.

This clone was counted a few times. V gene TRBV28 combines with J gene TRBJ2-1, with TRBD2 identical over 8 bases. CDR3 length: 14 residues. Germline V gene sequence: CDR1 MDHEN, CDR2 SYDVKM. V was pared by 4 bases and J by 7 bases, with 6 bases of the junction left unmatched. The chain's CDR3 is CASSSPGLENEQFF. The CDR3 DNA reads as TGTGCCAGCAGTTCACCGGGACTAGAAAATGAGCAGTTCTTC.

Only a few counts were recorded for this clone. The sample holds other DNA sequences that translate to the same CDR3. The V gene is TRBV4-1, the J gene TRBJ1-5, with D unresolved. The CDR3 consists of 15 residues. Trimming left V 0 bases short and J 4 bases short, with 10 bases between. Germline lookup yields CDR1 MGHRA and CDR2 YSYEKL. The DNA for the CDR3 is TGCGCCAGCAGCCAAGATCTGGCGGGGAATCAGCCCCAGCATTTT. This gives the protein CASSQDLAGNQPQHF.

The V gene is TRBV3-1 (or the pseudogene TRBV3-2), the J gene TRBJ1-1; TRBD1 might be the D (5 bases). This CDR3 comprises 15 residues. Germline loops: CDR1 LGHDT, CDR2 YNNKEL (reference sequence). V was clipped by 2 bases and J by 5 bases, with 15 bases between them. The CDR3 region is CASSQSSGGRTEAFF. The CDR3 nucleotides are TGTGCCAGCAGCCAAAGTTCCGGGGGGAGAACTGAAGCTTTCTTT.

This chain uses TRBV4-3 with TRBJ2-6; 7 bases are a match to TRBD1. V lost 2 bases, J lost 4 bases, and 5 bases stayed unmatched. CDR1 is LGHNA, CDR2 YSLEER, per germline. This CDR3 comprises 16 residues. The CDR3 loop reads CASSQSTGSGANVLTF. The CDR3 bases are TGCGCCAGCAGCCAATCGACAGGGTCGGGGGCCAACGTCCTGACTTTC.

The CDR3 here is CASWTATGDYEQYF. The CDR3 DNA reads as TGTGCCAGCTGGACCGCGACAGGGGACTACGAGCAGTACTTC. V and J are TRBV6-6 and TRBJ2-7, with 8 bases that match TRBD1. V was clipped by 8 bases and J by 3 bases; unmatched bases: 9. The CDR3 contains 14 residues. CDR1 and CDR2 (germline): MNHNY, SVGAGI (reference sequence).

This rearrangement joins TRBV24-1 to TRBJ2-4, with 8 nucleotides matching TRBD1. The ends lost 9 bases at V and 1 base at J; junction bases unmatched: 19. CDR3 length: 19 residues. Germline CDR1 is KGHDR and CDR2 is SFDVKD. CDR3 sequence: CATQGTGLVPSTAKNIQYF. In DNA, the CDR3 is TGTGCCACCCAAGGGACAGGCCTAGTCCCATCTACGGCCAAAAACATTCAGTACTTC.